This T cell receptor (beta chain) originates from a study of spatial heterogeneity in lung cancer. Germline V gene sequence: CDR1 SSHAT, CDR2 FNYEAQ (reference sequence). The ends were cut back, 1 base at V and 4 bases at J, with 4 bases in the middle. The CDR3 extends over 13 amino acids. The sample holds many counts of this clonotype. The library protocol tagged each TCR cDNA with a unique molecular identifier. TCRdb processed the 5' RACE reads anew with MiXCR; each CDR3 protein has one entry. Here the sample spans 2,000 or so distinct CDR3 sequences, about 23% being singletons. Time point specified: sample taken at primary tumor resection.

Sequenced material: normal lung tissue next to the tumor, taken at surgery. The chain uses TRBV7-7 and TRBJ2-2; no reliable D call. This TCR derives from a male donor with early-stage non-small cell lung cancer. CDR3: CASSLGRTGELFF. As DNA, the CDR3 is TGTGCCAGCAGCTTAGGTCGCACCGGGGAGCTGTTTTTT.